This T cell receptor (beta chain) was sequenced for a study of OX40 agonist ivuxolimab in advanced cancers. Regarding the study as a whole: Specificity for antigen went undetermined in the expanded peripheral T cells.

With respect to this clone: What it binds is unknown.

Data came from immunoSEQ multiplex PCR; TCRdb stores just in-frame clones and leaves some out. This sample yields around 39,000 clones, of which 82% are seen a single time; under 2% belongs to the top ten. The specimen was CD4+ or CD8+ T cells sorted from blood, collected in a trial of the OX40 agonist ivuxolimab. This TCR derives from an adult with an advanced solid tumor such as melanoma, head and neck, liver or kidney cancer.

The CDR3 DNA sequence: TGTGCCAGCAAAAGGGGTGGTGGAAACACCATATATTTT. Translating gives CASKRGGGNTIYF. This rearrangement joins TRBV6-1 to TRBJ1-3; a possible D gene is TRBD1 (5 bases). CDR1 and CDR2 from the germline V gene are MNHNS and SASEGT. Trimming shortened V by 7 bases and J by 3 bases, and 10 bases separated the two germline ends. The CDR3 sequence is 13 residues long.